This TCR beta chain was documented in a study of T-cell memory formation after mild COVID-19 (dated by TCRdb to 2020 to 2023). Background on the whole study: TCR sequence clusters from the two donors were largely donor specific. T-cell clones expanding and contracting after mild COVID-19 in a couple of donors were tracked by longitudinal TCRalpha and TCRbeta repertoire sequencing. Two young, previously healthy adult volunteers, one female and one male, were included in the cohort.

Sequencing was performed on an Illumina NovaSeq 6000. Using 5'RACE with constant-segment primers, TCRalpha and TCRbeta cDNA libraries were constructed, with sample barcodes and unique molecular identifiers added in the process. Trizol reagent was used to extract RNA from every sample. Libraries were amplified in two PCR steps, with a second sample barcode and Illumina TruSeq adapters added in the second step. Sequencing of libraries was performed on an Illumina NovaSeq with 2 x 150 bp paired-end reads. As for the original processing: The reads were demultiplexed and collapsed into UMI-guided consensus sequences using migec v1.2.7. With mixcr v2.1.11, UMI consensuses were aligned to TRA and TRB V and J templates and assembled into clonotypes. Clonotypes were classified as expanded or contracted when called significant by both edgeR and NoisET, with noise models trained on biological replicates. edgeR calls used a false discovery rate-adjusted p below 0.01 and a log2 fold-change threshold of 1. As an exploratory analysis of dynamics, max-normalized trajectories of the 1000 most abundant clonotypes were examined with PCA combined with hierarchical clustering. Separately sequenced CD4+ and CD8+ repertoires were used to assign the CD4 or CD8 phenotype of responding clones. The raw public data were reprocessed by TCRdb itself: fastp quality trimming at Q25, MiXCR clonotype calling, in-frame beta chains only. Each CDR3 protein gets just one entry, which takes the most common genes and DNA from the rows behind it. In this record, the V and J calls reflect TCRdb's handling and not the investigators' own analysis. For this sample the table gives about 250,000 distinct CDR3 sequences, of which roughly 18% were detected only once. The top ten clonotypes cover about 23% of the sample.

Spanning cysteine to phenylalanine, the CDR3 consists of 17 amino acids. Of all the DNA, just the CDR3 is kept, 51 bases in frame from base 1. The germline V gene (reference sequence) yields MNHNY for CDR1 and SVGAGI for CDR2. Trimming removed 6 bases from V and 10 bases from J; the gene matches leave 11 bases unexplained. This clonotype was found a few times. What this receptor recognizes is not known. Per-base qualities were not stored, and no clone one base away is much larger. Ficoll-Paque density gradient centrifugation was used to isolate PBMCs. Study-wide conclusions, independent of this receptor: Contracting CD4+ clones turned up mainly in the CM and EM memory subsets, whereas EMRA was where CD8+ clones were enriched. The second-wave clones that peaked on day 37 were not confirmed to be SARS-CoV-2 specific. Some responding clones were detected in pre-infection memory, suggesting pre-existing cross-reactive memory T cells joined the SARS-CoV-2 response. Only a couple of mild cases were covered by the study, and larger cohorts that include severe cases with pre-infection samples were considered necessary. Clones contracting from day 15 to 85 had balanced CD4/CD8 phenotypes, while a second wave expanding from day 15 to 37 was biased towards CD4+.

The specimen was PBMCs or a T cell subset sorted from them (not recorded which). The chain links TRBV6-6 with TRBJ2-2, with 16 middle bases fitting TRBD2. The TCR sequence derives from a man aged 18-30 years who had mild COVID-19 (a few samples of this study predate the infection). The sample titles of this study are shuffled in the database, so cell type and time point are left out; the donor was told from shared clones. The CDR3 amino acid sequence is: CASSRPGLAGGLEELFF. The nucleotides are TGTGCCAGCAGCCGACCGGGACTAGCGGGGGGGCTTGAGGAGCTGTTTTTT.